These 6 T cell receptor beta chains were sequenced from one sample in a study of Ad26.COV2.S vaccination and SARS-CoV-2 variants. The method was immunoSEQ multiplex PCR; TCRdb's version includes in-frame clones alone and lacks a portion of them. The data contain 75,000 to 100,000 clones, more than 70% of them seen just once; the ten biggest clones take up about 16%. The specimen comprised peripheral blood, sampled after recovery from COVID-19. The receptor source for this set is a human donor who had recovered from COVID-19.

V and J are TRBV6-1 and TRBJ2-7; TRBD1 agrees at 9 bases. This CDR3 has 14 amino acids. Losses at the gene ends were 3 bases for V and 11 bases for J; bases not matched to a gene: 11. Germline V gives CDR1 MNHNS, CDR2 SASEGT. As DNA, the CDR3 is TGTGCCAGCAGTGATGGGGGCACAGGGGGCGGGGAGTACTTC. The encoded protein is CASSDGGTGGGEYF.

This chain links TRBV28 with TRBJ1-2; 8 bases agree with TRBD1. This CDR3 has 17 residues. The V and J ends lost 6 bases and 1 base, in that order; junction bases with no gene match: 13. Germline values: CDR1 MDHEN, CDR2 SYDVKM. The CDR3 DNA sequence: TGTGCCAGCAGCCGGGGGCAGGGGGCAGGGGGTAACTATGGCTACACCTTC. Residues: CASSRGQGAGGNYGYTF.

The genes are TRBV20-1 and TRBJ2-7; unclear D gene. Deletions cut 3 bases from V and 3 bases from J, with 3 bases between. CDR1 and CDR2 (germline): DFQATT, SNEGSKA (reference sequence). This CDR3 spans 10 amino acids. The CDR3 protein is CSASNYEQYF. CDR3 coding DNA: TGCAGTGCTAGCAACTACGAGCAGTACTTC.

The V gene is TRBV13, the J gene TRBJ2-7, with D tentatively TRBD2 (5 bases). Trimming took 5 bases from V and 3 from J, leaving 11 bases between them. CDR1 and CDR2 (germline): PRHDT, FYEKMQ (reference sequence). The CDR3 spans 13 residues. This chain's CDR3 is CASSPGSIYEQYF. The CDR3 DNA is TGTGCCAGCAGCCCGGGAAGCATCTACGAGCAGTACTTC.

J is TRBJ2-5 and V is TRBV28; 14 bases map to TRBD2. The CDR3 runs to 16 residues. V trimming: 6 bases; J trimming: 6 bases; junction bases outside the gene matches: 9. Germline CDR1 reads MDHEN; CDR2 reads SYDVKM. DNA of the CDR3: TGTGCCAGCAGGACATCCGGGACTAGCGGGAGAAAGACCCAGTACTTC. Translated, it gives CASRTSGTSGRKTQYF.

This chain joins TRBV6-5 and TRBJ2-5; no clear D. V dropped 2 bases and J dropped 5 bases, with 12 bases sitting between them. The CDR3 consists of 14 residues. Germline V lookup: CDR1 MNHEY, CDR2 SVGAGI. CDR3 nucleotides: TGTGCCAGCAGTTACATACTTGGACGGGAGACCCAGTACTTC. This gives the protein CASSYILGRETQYF.